The 31 T cell receptor beta chains listed next were all sequenced from one sample in a study of CD8+CD57+ T cells in acquired aplastic anemia. Genomic DNA provided the template from which TCR beta VDJ and CDR3 profiles were obtained. One entry per CDR3 protein, called by TCRdb with MiXCR from the reads. The sample contains approximately 200,000 distinct CDR3 sequences, approximately 52% of which appear only once. Sequencing was carried out using sorted CD4+, CD8+, or CD8+CD57+ T cells (not recorded which) from PBMCs. The receptors were gathered from a human donor in good health, serving as a control.

This clonotype was observed a single time. The chain joins TRBV29-1 to TRBJ1-5; 7 bases are a match to TRBD1. Losses at the gene ends were 6 bases for V and 3 bases for J; bases not matched to a gene: 5. The CDR3 sequence is 13 residues long. From germline, CDR1 is SQVTM and CDR2 ANQGSEA. CDR3 residues: CSVLDRPNQPQHF. The CDR3 DNA reads as TGCAGCGTCTTGGACAGGCCCAATCAGCCCCAGCATTTT. Together with reference TRBV29-1 and TRBJ1-5, the CDR3 gives the full variable domain: SAVISQKPSRDICQRGTSLTIQCQVDSQVTMMFWYRQQPGQSLTLIATANQGSEATYESGFVIDKFPISRPNLTFSTLTVSNMSPEDSSIYLCSVLDRPNQPQHFGDGTRLSIL.

This clonotype was seen ten or more times. The chain recombines TRBV20-1 with TRBJ1-5; a weak D match, TRBD1 (6 bases). The germline gives CDR1 DFQATT, CDR2 SNEGSKA (reference sequence). The ends were cut back, 0 bases at V and 7 bases at J, with 16 bases in the middle. CDR3 length: 15 amino acids. CDR3 in amino acids: CSARDSGQGRQPQHF. CDR3 coding DNA: TGCAGTGCTAGAGATAGTGGGCAGGGGAGGCAGCCCCAGCATTTT.

This clonotype was recorded many times. This sequence joins TRBV6-6 and TRBJ2-5; possible D gene TRBD2, 5 bases. Germline-derived CDR1 and CDR2 are MNHNY and SVGAGI (reference sequence). The CDR3 has 14 residues. V lost 10 bases and J lost 1, with 16 bases in between. For the CDR3, the DNA is TGTGCCACTAGACTAAGCGGCGGCCAAGAGACCCAGTACTTC. Its protein is CATRLSGGQETQYF.

The chain has TRBV15 and TRBJ2-1; 8 nucleotides agree with TRBD2. The CDR3 has 16 amino acids. Germline CDR1 LNHNV, CDR2 YYDKDF (reference sequence). The trim removed 3 bases at V and 1 base at J, leaving 5 bases unmatched. The CDR3 region is CATSSAGGGSYNEQFF. The CDR3 DNA follows: TGTGCCACCAGCAGTGCCGGGGGGGGTTCCTACAATGAGCAGTTCTTC.

The chain links TRBV28 to TRBJ1-1, with TRBD1 matching 8 bases. V was clipped by 7 bases and J by 4 bases; unmatched bases: 11. The CDR3 extends over 15 amino acids. The V gene's germline CDR1 is MDHEN and CDR2 SYDVKM. The CDR3 DNA reads TGTGCCAGCAACTCACAGGGGGAATGGCGCACTGAAGCTTTCTTT. Encoded protein: CASNSQGEWRTEAFF.

This clonotype was recorded only once. The J gene is TRBJ1-1, the V gene TRBV2, with 11 bases aligning to TRBD1. Germline V gene sequence: CDR1 SNHLY, CDR2 FYNNEI. The CDR3 is 13 amino acids. The junction had 5 bases not matched to a gene; V was cut back by 7 bases and J by 7 bases. The CDR3 protein is CASTRTGGSEAFF. The CDR3 nucleotides are TGTGCCAGCACCCGGACAGGGGGCAGTGAAGCTTTCTTT.

The chain employs TRBV6-6 and TRBJ1-2; TRBD1 matches 7 bases. V lost 5 bases to trimming and J lost 8 bases; unmatched junction nucleotides: 8. This CDR3 is built from 13 residues. Germline lookup yields CDR1 MNHNY and CDR2 SVGAGI (reference sequence). CDR3 DNA: TGTGCCAGCAGTCCAAATGACAGGGACGGCTACACCTTC. Translation: CASSPNDRDGYTF.

This clonotype appeared a single time. This chain connects TRBV7-6 to TRBJ2-7, with 10 bases identical to TRBD1. CDR3 length: 14 residues. J lost 6 bases, V lost 4 bases, and 6 bases had no gene match. Per germline, CDR1 SGHVS and CDR2 FNYEAQ. CDR3 DNA: TGTGCCAGCAGCTCGAAGGACAGGGGGAGCGAGCAGTACTTC. Translation: CASSSKDRGSEQYF.

This clonotype came up many times. The chain joins TRBV5-1 to TRBJ1-1, with TRBD1 matching over 7 bases. Germline CDR1 and CDR2: SGHRS and YFSETQ. CDR3 length: 16 amino acids. Trimming at V came to 0 bases and at J to 0 bases, leaving 5 bases not matched to a gene. In nucleotides, the CDR3 is TGCGCCAGCAGCTTGGGCGCCGGGACAGTGAACACTGAAGCTTTCTTT. It is translated as CASSLGAGTVNTEAFF.

This clonotype was observed many times. The rearrangement uses TRBV4-3 and TRBJ1-6, with D maybe TRBD1 (5 bases). Germline V gene sequence: CDR1 LGHNA, CDR2 YSLEER. The CDR3 totals 14 residues. The germline V and J ends were trimmed by 5 bases and 8 bases, with 13 bases remaining between them. CDR3 sequence: CASSAIQGYSPLHF. As DNA, the CDR3 is TGCGCCAGCAGCGCTATTCAGGGTTATTCACCCCTCCACTTT.

In its sample, this clonotype was seen a few times. V and J are TRBV7-7 and TRBJ2-7, with TRBD1 as a possible D gene (6 bases). CDR1 is SSHAT and CDR2 is FNYEAQ in the germline V gene (reference sequence). The CDR3 covers 13 residues. Trimming pared 3 bases from V and 6 bases from J, leaving 12 bases between. The CDR3 protein is CASSFGPGAEQYF. The CDR3, as DNA: TGTGCCAGCAGCTTCGGTCCAGGGGCCGAGCAGTACTTC. Based on the CDR3 plus reference TRBV7-7 and TRBJ2-7, the full variable domain is GAGVSQSPRYKVTKRGQDVTLRCDPISSHATLYWYQQALGQGPEFLTYFNYEAQPDKSGLPSDRFSAERPEGSISTLTIQRTEQRDSAMYRCASSFGPGAEQYFGPGTRLTVT.

This clonotype has a count of ten or more. J is TRBJ1-2 and V is TRBV6-4; D gene unclear. CDR1 is MRHNA and CDR2 is SNTAGT in the germline V gene. Trimming took 0 bases from V and 4 from J, leaving 12 bases between them. The CDR3 totals 15 residues. CDR3 loop: CASSDSLLVPYGYTF. The CDR3, as DNA: TGTGCCAGCAGTGACTCCCTACTCGTCCCCTATGGCTACACCTTC.

The chain has TRBV10-3 and TRBJ2-7, with D unresolved. The CDR3 length is 12 residues. Trimming left V 0 bases short and J 6 bases short, with 6 bases between. Germline V gene sequence: CDR1 ENHRY, CDR2 SYGVKD. The DNA of the CDR3 is TGTGCCATCAGTGAGTCACAACTCGAGCAGTACTTC. Translated: CAISESQLEQYF.

V is TRBV25-1 and J is TRBJ1-5; unclear D gene. Deletions cut 1 base from V and 5 bases from J, with 9 bases between. CDR1 is MGHDK, CDR2 SYGVNS, per germline. CDR3 length: 14 amino acids. CDR3 residues: CASSEFGVHQPQHF. CDR3 nucleotide sequence: TGTGCCAGCAGTGAATTTGGAGTTCATCAGCCCCAGCATTTT.

This chain links TRBV6-1 with TRBJ1-2; tentative D call: TRBD1 (5 bases). V dropped 2 bases and J dropped 6 bases, with 22 bases sitting between them. Germline V lookup: CDR1 MNHNS, CDR2 SASEGT. The CDR3 runs to 17 residues. DNA for the CDR3: TGTGCCAGCAGTGAATATCCAGGGCCATTTTACCAGCATGGCTACACCTTC. Its translation is CASSEYPGPFYQHGYTF.

This rearrangement joins TRBV29-1 to TRBJ2-7; tentatively, D is TRBD1 or TRBD2 (5 bases each). The CDR3 is made up of 13 amino acids. CDR1 SQVTM and CDR2 ANQGSEA come from the germline V gene. Trimming took 4 bases from V and 2 from J, leaving 12 bases between them. The CDR3 sequence is CSVGSGATYEQYF. DNA of the CDR3: TGCAGCGTTGGATCCGGGGCCACCTACGAGCAGTACTTC.

This clonotype was counted at least ten times. V is TRBV19 and J is TRBJ1-2; no clear D. V lost 4 bases to trimming and J lost 0 bases, with 12 bases between them. From germline, CDR1 is LNHDA and CDR2 SQIVND (reference sequence). This CDR3 region has 15 residues. As DNA, the CDR3 is TGTGCCAGTAGTACTCCCCTGCTAGCTAACTATGGCTACACCTTC. Translation gives CASSTPLLANYGYTF.

This clonotype has ten or more counts. Here the CDR3 DNA reads TGTGCCAGCAGTTACTCCGGACAGGGAGGCACTGAAGCTTTCTTT. Translating gives CASSYSGQGGTEAFF. The chain uses TRBV6-5 and TRBJ1-1; 8 bases are shared with TRBD1. After removal of 0 bases from V and 4 bases from J, the junction contained 4 bases not matched to a gene. The CDR3 is 15 residues long. Germline V gene data show CDR1 as MNHEY and CDR2 as SVGAGI.

The table lists this clonotype with a few counts. The rearrangement joins TRBV18 to TRBJ1-1, with 10 nucleotides matching TRBD1. Germline trimming cut 2 bases from V and 5 bases from J; bases unmatched to any gene: 5. There are 15 residues in the CDR3. The germline V gene encodes CDR1 KGHSH and CDR2 LQKENI. In DNA, the CDR3 is TGTGCCAGCTCACCAGTGGGACAGGGGCGGACTGAAGCTTTCTTT. This codes for CASSPVGQGRTEAFF.

This chain links TRBV9 with TRBJ2-7; no clear D gene. The germline CDR1 and CDR2 sequences are SGDLS and YYNGEE. Trimming shortened V by 0 bases and J by 2 bases, and 9 bases separated the two germline ends. There are 14 residues in the CDR3. The CDR3 region has the DNA TGTGCCAGCAGCGTAGCGAAAGGAGCCTACGAGCAGTACTTC. It codes for CASSVAKGAYEQYF.

This clonotype was detected many times. This chain uses TRBV12-3 or TRBV12-4 with TRBJ2-3; TRBD2 might be the D (5 bases). The V end lost 4 bases, the J end lost 5 bases, and 10 bases lay between the germline ends. This CDR3 is 13 amino acids long. DNA of the CDR3: TGTGCCAGCAGTTGGGAGTACCGAGATACGCAGTATTTT. It codes for CASSWEYRDTQYF.

Regarding this clonotype: No conserved phenylalanine or tryptophan ends this CDR3, so it is likely a read error. The limits of the CDR3 on the DNA are not certain, so only TCRdb's listed CDR3 is given. The chain joins TRBV6-6 to TRBJ1-2; the D segment call TRBD1 is taken from the table without a DNA check. The CDR3 numbers 10 amino acids, ends counted. Germline-derived CDR1 and CDR2 are MNHNY and SVGAGI (reference sequence). CDR3 loop: CASSEGQGPY.

The table lists this clonotype with many counts. The chain uses TRBV30 and TRBJ2-5, with D possibly matching TRBD2 (5 bases). The CDR3 runs 11 residues. Germline CDR1 GTSNPN, CDR2 SVGIG (reference sequence). V lost 0 bases and J 9 bases, leaving 8 bases between the germline ends. The CDR3 bases are TGTGCCTGGAGTGTGCTGGAGGCCCAGTACTTC. It yields the protein CAWSVLEAQYF.

The chain couples TRBV10-1 to TRBJ2-5; no definite D call. CDR3 length: 13 amino acids. V lost 2 bases and J 3 bases, leaving 7 bases between the germline ends. From germline, CDR1 is WNHNN and CDR2 SYGVQD (reference sequence). The CDR3 DNA follows: TGCGCCAGCAGTGAGGGTCCTGAAGAGACCCAGTACTTC. Translated: CASSEGPEETQYF.

This clonotype came up many times. This chain joins TRBV28 and TRBJ1-2, with D hard to call. The CDR3 contains 12 residues. CDR1 is MDHEN and CDR2 is SYDVKM in the germline V gene. With 4 bases removed from V and 2 bases from J, the gap between germline ends came to 5 bases. CDR3 in DNA: TGTGCCAGCAGTTGGGGAAACTATGGCTACACCTTC. It yields the protein CASSWGNYGYTF.

This chain uses TRBV10-1 with TRBJ2-7; D tentatively reads TRBD1 or TRBD2 (5 bases each). The CDR3 has 13 amino acids. Germline V gene sequence: CDR1 WNHNN, CDR2 SYGVQD (reference sequence). V gave up 4 bases and J gave up 2 bases, with 9 bases separating them. The CDR3 protein is CASSAGTPYEQYF. The DNA for the CDR3 is TGCGCCAGCAGTGCAGGGACCCCCTACGAGCAGTACTTC.

The rearrangement uses TRBV5-1 and TRBJ2-1; TRBD2 matches 9 bases. The CDR3 is 13 residues long. The trim removed 7 bases at V and 9 bases at J, leaving 8 bases unmatched. CDR1 is SGHRS, CDR2 YFSETQ, per germline. CDR3 amino acids: CASQGGGAVEQFF. The CDR3, as DNA: TGCGCCAGCCAGGGCGGGGGGGCCGTTGAGCAGTTCTTC.

The chain links TRBV6-5 to TRBJ1-5; 9 bases fit TRBD1. This CDR3 comprises 15 residues. With 4 bases clipped from V and 11 bases from J, the junction kept 12 bases outside the gene matches. Germline CDR1 reads MNHEY; CDR2 reads SVGAGI. The CDR3: CASSFYRGLGETQHF. The CDR3 nucleotides are TGTGCCAGCAGTTTTTACAGGGGGCTGGGAGAGACCCAGCATTTT.

This chain joins TRBV15 and TRBJ1-6, with 8 bases fitting TRBD1. CDR3 length: 14 amino acids. V shed 8 bases and J 6 bases; nucleotides not matched to a gene: 6. Germline V CDR1 and CDR2: LNHNV, YYDKDF (reference sequence). The CDR3 loop reads CATGQGMGNSPLHF. CDR3 bases: TGTGCCACCGGACAGGGAATGGGTAATTCACCCCTCCACTTT.

This clonotype was seen a few times. The rearrangement joins TRBV25-1 to TRBJ1-6, with 7 bases lining up with TRBD1. The CDR3 length is 15 residues. Germline assignment: CDR1 MGHDK and CDR2 SYGVNS. V dropped 1 base and J dropped 3; count of bases not matched to a gene: 0. The CDR3 is CASSESGGYNSPLHF. As DNA, the CDR3 is TGTGCCAGCAGTGAATCAGGGGGCTATAATTCACCCCTCCACTTT.

The chain joins TRBV20-1 to TRBJ2-5; the match to TRBD2 covers 11 bases. TRBJ2-7 matches the DNA end more closely, so the J call is doubtful. The CDR3 contains 14 residues. The germline gives CDR1 DFQATT, CDR2 SNEGSKA (reference sequence). The CDR3 DNA follows: TGCAGTGCTCTGACCGGGACTAGCGGCCTCGAGCAGTACTTC. Its translation: CSALTGTSGLEQYF.